This TCR beta chain appears in the sequencing data of a study of cytomegalovirus exposure and HLA in healthy donors. The wider study: Early released data comprised about 90 million unique TCRs from HLA-typed donors.

This CDR3 has 13 residues. V was shortened by 0 bases and J by 10 bases, with 10 bases between the two germline ends. Per the germline V gene, CDR1 is PRHDT and CDR2 is FYEKMQ (reference sequence). The PCR was carried out with 60 Vbeta primers and 13 Jbeta primers. Generated by immunoSEQ multiplex PCR, the TCRdb table keeps only in-frame clones and is missing some. This table holds some 140,000 clones, approximately 80% found once. Study findings and constraints: A prior analysis recorded that most TCR beta V segments were productive about 87% or about 30% of the time. Rare TCR sequences dominated, though some public TCRs recurred in many donors. Within a later analysis, the majority of CMV-associated TCR beta chains appeared HLA-restricted.

Concerning this clone: The antigen is not known.

Sequenced input: PBMCs. The TCR was taken from a man aged 30 to 45 in good health and CMV-seronegative. This chain joins TRBV13 and TRBJ2-1; possibly TRBD2 for D (5 bases). CDR3 coding DNA: TGTGCCAGCAGCTTAGGCACTAGTTGGGAGCAGTTCTTC. Translated: CASSLGTSWEQFF.